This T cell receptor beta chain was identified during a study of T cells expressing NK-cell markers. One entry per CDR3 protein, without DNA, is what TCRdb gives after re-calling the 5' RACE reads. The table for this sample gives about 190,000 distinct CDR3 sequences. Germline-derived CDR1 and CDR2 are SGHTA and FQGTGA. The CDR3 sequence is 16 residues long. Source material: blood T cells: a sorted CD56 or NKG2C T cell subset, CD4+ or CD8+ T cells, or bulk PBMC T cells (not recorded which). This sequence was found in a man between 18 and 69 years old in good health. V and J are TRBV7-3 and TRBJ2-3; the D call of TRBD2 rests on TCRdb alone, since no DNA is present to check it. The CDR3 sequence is CASSPGLAGVSDTQYF.